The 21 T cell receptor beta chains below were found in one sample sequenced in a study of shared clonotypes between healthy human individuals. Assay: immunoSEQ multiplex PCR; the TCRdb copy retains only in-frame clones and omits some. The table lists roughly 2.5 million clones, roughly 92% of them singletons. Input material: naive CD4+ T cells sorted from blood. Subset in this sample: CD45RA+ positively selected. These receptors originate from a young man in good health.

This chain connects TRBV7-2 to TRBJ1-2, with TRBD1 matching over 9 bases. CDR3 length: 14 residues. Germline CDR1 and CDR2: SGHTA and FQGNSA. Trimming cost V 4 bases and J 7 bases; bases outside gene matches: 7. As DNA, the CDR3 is TGTGCCAGCAGCTCGTTCGGGACAGGGTTTGGCTACACCTTC. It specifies CASSSFGTGFGYTF. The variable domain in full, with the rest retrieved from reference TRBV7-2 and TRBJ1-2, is GAGVSQSPSNKVTEKGKDVELRCDPISGHTALYWYRQSLGQGLEFLIYFQGNSAPDKSGLPSDRFSAERTGGSVSTLTIQRTQQEDSAVYLCASSSFGTGFGYTFGSGTRLTVV.

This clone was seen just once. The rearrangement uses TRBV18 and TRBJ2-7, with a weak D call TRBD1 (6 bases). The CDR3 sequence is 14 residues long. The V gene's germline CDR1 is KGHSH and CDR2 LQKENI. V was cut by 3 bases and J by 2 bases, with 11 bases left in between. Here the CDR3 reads CASSPRGLAYEQYF. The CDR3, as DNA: TGTGCCAGCTCACCCAGGGGTTTGGCCTACGAGCAGTACTTC.

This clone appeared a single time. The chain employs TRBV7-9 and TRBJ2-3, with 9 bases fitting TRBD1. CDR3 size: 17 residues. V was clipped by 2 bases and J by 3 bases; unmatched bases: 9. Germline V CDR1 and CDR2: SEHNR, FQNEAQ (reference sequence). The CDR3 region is CASSLSVGTGTTDTQYF. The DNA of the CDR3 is TGTGCCAGCAGCTTATCCGTCGGGACAGGGACTACAGATACGCAGTATTTT.

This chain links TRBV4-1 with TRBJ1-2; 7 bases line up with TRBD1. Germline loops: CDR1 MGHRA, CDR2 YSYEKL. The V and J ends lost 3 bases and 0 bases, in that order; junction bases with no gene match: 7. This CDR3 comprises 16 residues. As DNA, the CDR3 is TGCGCCAGCAGCCACACGGGACAGTCGCCTAACTATGGCTACACCTTC. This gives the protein CASSHTGQSPNYGYTF.

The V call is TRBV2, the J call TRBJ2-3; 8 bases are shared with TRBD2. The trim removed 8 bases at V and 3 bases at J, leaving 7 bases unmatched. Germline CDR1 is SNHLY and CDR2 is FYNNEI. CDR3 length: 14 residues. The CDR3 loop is CASRVGLATDTQYF. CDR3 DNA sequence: TGTGCCAGCCGGGTCGGACTAGCAACAGATACGCAGTATTTT.

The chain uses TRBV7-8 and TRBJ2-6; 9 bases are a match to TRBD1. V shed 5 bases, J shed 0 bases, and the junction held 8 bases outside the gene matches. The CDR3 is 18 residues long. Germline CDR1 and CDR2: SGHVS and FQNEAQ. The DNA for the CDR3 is TGTGCCAGCAGCCTTATGGGGACAGGGCACTCTGGGGCCAACGTCCTGACTTTC. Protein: CASSLMGTGHSGANVLTF.

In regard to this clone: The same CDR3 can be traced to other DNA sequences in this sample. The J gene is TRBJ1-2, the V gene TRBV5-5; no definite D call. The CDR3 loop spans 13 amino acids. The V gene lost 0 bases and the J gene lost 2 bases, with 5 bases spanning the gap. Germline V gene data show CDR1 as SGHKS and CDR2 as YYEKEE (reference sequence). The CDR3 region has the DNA TGTGCCAGCAGCTTGGATGGGAACTATGGCTACACCTTC. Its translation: CASSLDGNYGYTF.

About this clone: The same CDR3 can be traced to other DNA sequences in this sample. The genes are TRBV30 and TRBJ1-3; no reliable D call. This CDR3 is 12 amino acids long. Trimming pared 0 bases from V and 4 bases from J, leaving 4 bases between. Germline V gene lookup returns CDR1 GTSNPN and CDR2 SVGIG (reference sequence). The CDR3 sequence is CAWSVPGNTIYF. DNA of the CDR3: TGTGCCTGGAGTGTACCCGGAAACACCATATATTTT.

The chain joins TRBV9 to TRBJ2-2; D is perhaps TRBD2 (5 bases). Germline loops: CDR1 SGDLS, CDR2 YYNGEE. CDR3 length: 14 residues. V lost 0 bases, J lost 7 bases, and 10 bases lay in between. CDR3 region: CASSVGGINGELFF. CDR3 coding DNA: TGTGCCAGCAGCGTAGGAGGGATTAACGGGGAGCTGTTTTTT.

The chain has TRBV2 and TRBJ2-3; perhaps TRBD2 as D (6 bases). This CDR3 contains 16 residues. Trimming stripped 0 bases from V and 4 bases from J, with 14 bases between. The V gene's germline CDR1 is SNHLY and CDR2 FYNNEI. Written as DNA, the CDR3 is TGTGCCAGCAGTGAAGCGCGACGACTAGGGGCAGATACGCAGTATTTT. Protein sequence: CASSEARRLGADTQYF.

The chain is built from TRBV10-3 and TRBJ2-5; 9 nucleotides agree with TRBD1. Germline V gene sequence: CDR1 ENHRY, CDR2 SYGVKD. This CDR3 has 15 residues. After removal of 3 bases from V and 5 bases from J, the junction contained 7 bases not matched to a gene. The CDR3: CAISDLNRGRETQYF. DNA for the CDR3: TGTGCCATCAGTGACCTCAACAGGGGGCGGGAGACCCAGTACTTC.

The CDR3 protein is CASSFFVGGELLGRETQYF. The CDR3 nucleotides are TGTGCCAGCAGCTTCTTTGTGGGGGGAGAACTCCTCGGTAGGGAGACCCAGTACTTC. The V gene is TRBV7-8, the J gene TRBJ2-5, with a possible D match to TRBD2 (6 bases). This CDR3 has 19 amino acids. Trimming removed 3 bases from V and 5 bases from J, with 28 bases in between. Germline V gene data show CDR1 as SGHVS and CDR2 as FQNEAQ. Variable domain in full (rest from reference TRBV7-8 and TRBJ2-5): GAGVSQSPRYKVAKRGQDVALRCDPISGHVSLFWYQQALGQGPEFLTYFQNEAQLDKSGLPSDRFFAERPEGSVSTLKIQRTQQEDSAVYLCASSFFVGGELLGRETQYFGPGTRLLVL.

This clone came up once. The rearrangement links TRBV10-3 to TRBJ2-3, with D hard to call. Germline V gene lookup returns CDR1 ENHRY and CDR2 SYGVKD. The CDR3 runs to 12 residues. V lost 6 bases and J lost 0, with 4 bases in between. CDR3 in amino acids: CAIRESTDTQYF. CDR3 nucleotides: TGTGCCATCAGGGAAAGCACAGATACGCAGTATTTT.

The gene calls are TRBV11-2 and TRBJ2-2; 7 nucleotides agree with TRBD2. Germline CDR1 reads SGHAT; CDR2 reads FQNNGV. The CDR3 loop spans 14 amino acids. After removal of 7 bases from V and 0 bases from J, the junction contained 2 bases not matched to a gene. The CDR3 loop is CASTREANTGELFF. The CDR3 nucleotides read TGTGCCAGCACCCGGGAGGCGAACACCGGGGAGCTGTTTTTT.

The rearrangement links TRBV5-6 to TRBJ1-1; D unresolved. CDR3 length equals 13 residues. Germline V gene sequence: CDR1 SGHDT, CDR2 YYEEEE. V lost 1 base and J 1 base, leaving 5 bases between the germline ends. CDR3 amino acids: CASSLSKNTEAFF. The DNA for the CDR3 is TGTGCCAGCAGCTTGTCAAAGAACACTGAAGCTTTCTTT.

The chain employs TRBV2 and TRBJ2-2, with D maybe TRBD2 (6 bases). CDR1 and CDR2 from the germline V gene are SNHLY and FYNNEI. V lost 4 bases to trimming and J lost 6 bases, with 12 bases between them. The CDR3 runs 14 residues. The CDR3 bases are TGTGCCAGCAGTGTAACCCGGGAGTCCGGGGAGCTGTTTTTT. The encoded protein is CASSVTRESGELFF.

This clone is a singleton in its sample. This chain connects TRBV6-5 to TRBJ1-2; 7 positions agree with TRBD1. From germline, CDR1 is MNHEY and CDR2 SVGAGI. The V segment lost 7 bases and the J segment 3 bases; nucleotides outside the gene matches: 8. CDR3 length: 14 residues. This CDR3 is CASTPGRGDYGYTF. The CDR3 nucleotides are TGTGCCAGCACCCCTGGCAGGGGGGACTATGGCTACACCTTC.

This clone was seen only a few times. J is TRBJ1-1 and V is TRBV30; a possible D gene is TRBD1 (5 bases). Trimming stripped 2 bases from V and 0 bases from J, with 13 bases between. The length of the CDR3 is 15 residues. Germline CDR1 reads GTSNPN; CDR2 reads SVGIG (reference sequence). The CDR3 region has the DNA TGTGCCTGGAGTATGACCGGGACGCTGAACACTGAAGCTTTCTTT. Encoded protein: CAWSMTGTLNTEAFF.

The DNA for the CDR3 is TGTGCCAGCAGCCTGGACGGGGACACCTATGGCTACACCTTC. It specifies CASSLDGDTYGYTF. The chain is built from TRBV5-6 and TRBJ1-2; D is perhaps TRBD1 (6 bases). The CDR3 has 14 residues. Per the germline V gene, CDR1 is SGHDT and CDR2 is YYEEEE. V gave up 4 bases and J gave up 4 bases, with 14 bases separating them. Full variable domain (outside the CDR3, taken from reference TRBV5-6 and TRBJ1-2): DAGVTQSPTHLIKTRGQQVTLRCSPKSGHDTVSWYQQALGQGPQFIFQYYEEEERQRGNFPDRFSGHQFPNYSSELNVNALLLGDSALYLCASSLDGDTYGYTFGSGTRLTVV.

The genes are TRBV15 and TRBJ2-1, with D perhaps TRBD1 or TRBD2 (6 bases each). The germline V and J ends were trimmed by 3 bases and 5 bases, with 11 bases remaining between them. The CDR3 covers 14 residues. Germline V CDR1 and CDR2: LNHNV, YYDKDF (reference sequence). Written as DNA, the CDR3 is TGTGCCACCAGCAGGCGGGACAAGCACAATGAGCAGTTCTTC. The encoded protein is CATSRRDKHNEQFF.

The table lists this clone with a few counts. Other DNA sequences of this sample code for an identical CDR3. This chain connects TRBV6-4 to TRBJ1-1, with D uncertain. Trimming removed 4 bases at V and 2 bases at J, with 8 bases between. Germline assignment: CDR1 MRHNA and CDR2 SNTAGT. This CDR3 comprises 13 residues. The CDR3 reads CASSATPNTEAFF. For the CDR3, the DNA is TGTGCCAGCAGTGCTACACCAAACACTGAAGCTTTCTTT.